These T cell receptor beta chains were read from a single sample in a study of blood T cell repertoires in COVID-19. Measured with immunoSEQ multiplex PCR; TCRdb has only the in-frame clones, and not every one. Of fewer than 150,000 clones in the sample, just over 75% are singletons; the top ten hold 10% to 14%. The material sequenced was peripheral blood. These receptors were collected from a human donor in a cohort sampled during active COVID-19. The CDR3 runs from the conserved cysteine through the conserved F or W. The D gene is left open where the match is weak. Clone sizes are given selectively: once, few, many, or a class where the clone is expanded.

d_call: .; clone_size: .; j_call: TRBJ1-2; v_call: TRBV27; cdr3_aa: CASSLQGSDYGYTF; cdr3_nt: TGTGCCAGCAGCCTACAGGGATCGGACTATGGCTACACCTTC
d_call: TRBD2; clone_size: .; j_call: TRBJ2-3; v_call: TRBV4-1; cdr3_aa: CASSQAPVGLAGGLNTQYF; cdr3_nt: TGCGCCAGCAGCCAAGCCCCCGTGGGACTAGCGGGGGGGCTAAATACGCAGTATTTT
d_call: TRBD1; clone_size: .; j_call: TRBJ1-1; v_call: TRBV5-6; cdr3_aa: CASSFRQGASRAEAFF; cdr3_nt: TGTGCCAGCAGCTTCCGACAGGGCGCGAGCCGGGCTGAAGCTTTCTTT
d_call: .; clone_size: .; j_call: TRBJ1-1; v_call: TRBV7-9; cdr3_aa: CASKQNGGNEAFF; cdr3_nt: TGTGCCAGCAAGCAAAATGGAGGGAATGAAGCTTTCTTT
d_call: .; clone_size: few; j_call: TRBJ1-1; v_call: TRBV5-5; cdr3_aa: CASSLGPRGITEAFF; cdr3_nt: TGTGCCAGCAGCTTGGGCCCCAGGGGCATCACTGAAGCTTTCTTT
d_call: TRBD1; clone_size: .; j_call: TRBJ1-4; v_call: TRBV4-2; cdr3_aa: CASSQGGTGDEKLFF; cdr3_nt: TGTGCCAGCAGCCAAGGGGGGACAGGGGACGAAAAACTGTTTTTT
d_call: .; clone_size: .; j_call: TRBJ1-2; v_call: TRBV19; cdr3_aa: CASSIRGNYYGYTF; cdr3_nt: TGTGCCAGTAGTATCCGGGGAAATTACTATGGCTACACCTTC
d_call: TRBD1; clone_size: .; j_call: TRBJ1-2; v_call: TRBV2; cdr3_aa: CASSPGQNYGYTF; cdr3_nt: TGTGCCAGCAGCCCGGGACAGAACTATGGCTACACCTTC
d_call: .; clone_size: many; j_call: TRBJ1-4; v_call: TRBV5-6; cdr3_aa: CASSEARVNNEKLFF; cdr3_nt: TGTGCCAGCAGCGAAGCCAGGGTGAATAATGAAAAACTGTTTTTT
d_call: .; clone_size: once; j_call: TRBJ1-4; v_call: TRBV5-4; cdr3_aa: CASSLRGGTNEKLFF; cdr3_nt: TGTGCCAGCAGCCTTCGGGGGGGTACTAATGAAAAACTGTTTTTT
d_call: .; clone_size: .; j_call: TRBJ2-2; v_call: TRBV2; cdr3_aa: CASTTEENTGELFF; cdr3_nt: TGTGCCAGCACGACAGAAGAGAACACCGGGGAGCTGTTTTTT
d_call: TRBD2; clone_size: .; j_call: TRBJ2-1; v_call: TRBV4-1; cdr3_aa: CASSLRTSGGAGEQFF; cdr3_nt: TGCGCCAGCAGCCTTCGGACTAGCGGGGGGGCTGGGGAGCAGTTCTTC
d_call: TRBD1; clone_size: .; j_call: TRBJ2-7; v_call: TRBV5-6; cdr3_aa: CASSLQGLLLSYEQYF; cdr3_nt: TGTGCCAGCAGCCTACAGGGGCTACTACTCTCCTACGAGCAGTACTTC
d_call: TRBD2; clone_size: .; j_call: TRBJ2-1; v_call: TRBV19; cdr3_aa: CASSISGGPAYEQFF; cdr3_nt: TGTGCCAGTTCCATTAGCGGGGGGCCGGCGTATGAGCAGTTCTTC
d_call: .; clone_size: .; j_call: TRBJ1-3; v_call: TRBV30; cdr3_aa: CAWRTSGRNGNTIYF; cdr3_nt: TGTGCCTGGAGGACTTCGGGTAGAAATGGAAACACCATATATTTT
d_call: .; clone_size: .; j_call: TRBJ2-7; v_call: TRBV20-1; cdr3_aa: CSASVDNRGFEQYF; cdr3_nt: TGCAGTGCTAGTGTAGACAACCGGGGGTTCGAGCAGTACTTC
d_call: TRBD1; clone_size: few; j_call: TRBJ1-1; v_call: TRBV2; cdr3_aa: CASSGDTGGGRSLNTEAFF; cdr3_nt: TGTGCCAGCAGCGGAGATACAGGGGGCGGTAGATCGCTGAACACTGAAGCTTTCTTT
d_call: .; clone_size: .; j_call: TRBJ1-1; v_call: TRBV19; cdr3_aa: CASIGRRGTEAFF; cdr3_nt: TGTGCCAGTATTGGACGAAGGGGCACTGAAGCTTTCTTT
d_call: .; clone_size: few; j_call: TRBJ2-3; v_call: TRBV4-1; cdr3_aa: CASSQVGLRTDTQYF; cdr3_nt: TGCGCCAGCAGCCAAGTGGGACTCCGCACAGATACGCAGTATTTT
d_call: .; clone_size: .; j_call: TRBJ1-1; v_call: TRBV5-1; cdr3_aa: CASSLREGWAEAFF; cdr3_nt: TGCGCCAGCAGCTTGAGAGAGGGATGGGCTGAAGCTTTCTTT
d_call: .; clone_size: .; j_call: TRBJ1-5; v_call: TRBV13; cdr3_aa: CASSSPGGRDYNQPQHF; cdr3_nt: TGTGCCAGCAGCTCCCCTGGGGGCAGGGACTACAATCAGCCCCAGCATTTT
d_call: TRBD2; clone_size: .; j_call: TRBJ2-7; v_call: TRBV6-2/TRBV6-3; cdr3_aa: CASSYGGDSYEQYF; cdr3_nt: TGTGCCAGCAGTTACGGGGGGGACTCCTACGAGCAGTACTTC
d_call: .; clone_size: .; j_call: TRBJ1-2; v_call: TRBV11-2; cdr3_aa: CASSSVQGGYGYTF; cdr3_nt: TGTGCCAGCAGCTCGGTACAGGGCGGCTATGGCTACACCTTC
d_call: .; clone_size: .; j_call: TRBJ2-3; v_call: TRBV2; cdr3_aa: CASVIADNTDTQYF; cdr3_nt: TGTGCCAGTGTGATAGCGGATAATACAGATACGCAGTATTTT
d_call: TRBD1; clone_size: .; j_call: TRBJ2-7; v_call: TRBV28; cdr3_aa: CASSLASQGANEQYF; cdr3_nt: TGTGCCAGCAGTTTGGCTTCACAGGGGGCCAACGAGCAGTACTTC
d_call: .; clone_size: .; j_call: TRBJ1-3; v_call: TRBV29-1; cdr3_aa: CSVARAGNTIYF; cdr3_nt: TGCAGCGTTGCCAGGGCCGGAAACACCATATATTTT
d_call: .; clone_size: .; j_call: TRBJ2-1; v_call: TRBV6-4; cdr3_aa: CASSATGSPYNEQFF; cdr3_nt: TGTGCCAGCAGCGCAACAGGGTCCCCCTACAATGAGCAGTTCTTC
d_call: .; clone_size: few; j_call: TRBJ2-7; v_call: TRBV20-1; cdr3_aa: CSASFPGSGSYEQYF; cdr3_nt: TGCAGTGCTAGTTTCCCAGGGTCGGGCTCCTACGAGCAGTACTTC
d_call: .; clone_size: .; j_call: TRBJ2-7; v_call: TRBV5-1; cdr3_aa: CASSRDRLYEQYF; cdr3_nt: TGCGCCAGCAGCCGAGACAGGCTCTACGAGCAGTACTTC
d_call: TRBD1; clone_size: .; j_call: TRBJ2-7; v_call: TRBV25-1; cdr3_aa: CASSSGTGWVRSYEQYF; cdr3_nt: TGTGCCAGCAGTTCCGGGACAGGGTGGGTCCGTTCCTACGAGCAGTACTTC
d_call: TRBD2; clone_size: .; j_call: TRBJ2-3; v_call: TRBV5-6; cdr3_aa: CASSPLLAGSDTQYF; cdr3_nt: TGTGCCAGCAGCCCGCTCCTAGCGGGATCAGATACGCAGTATTTT
d_call: TRBD1; clone_size: .; j_call: TRBJ2-7; v_call: TRBV6-5; cdr3_aa: CATGQATYEQYF; cdr3_nt: TGTGCCACCGGACAGGCTACCTACGAGCAGTACTTC